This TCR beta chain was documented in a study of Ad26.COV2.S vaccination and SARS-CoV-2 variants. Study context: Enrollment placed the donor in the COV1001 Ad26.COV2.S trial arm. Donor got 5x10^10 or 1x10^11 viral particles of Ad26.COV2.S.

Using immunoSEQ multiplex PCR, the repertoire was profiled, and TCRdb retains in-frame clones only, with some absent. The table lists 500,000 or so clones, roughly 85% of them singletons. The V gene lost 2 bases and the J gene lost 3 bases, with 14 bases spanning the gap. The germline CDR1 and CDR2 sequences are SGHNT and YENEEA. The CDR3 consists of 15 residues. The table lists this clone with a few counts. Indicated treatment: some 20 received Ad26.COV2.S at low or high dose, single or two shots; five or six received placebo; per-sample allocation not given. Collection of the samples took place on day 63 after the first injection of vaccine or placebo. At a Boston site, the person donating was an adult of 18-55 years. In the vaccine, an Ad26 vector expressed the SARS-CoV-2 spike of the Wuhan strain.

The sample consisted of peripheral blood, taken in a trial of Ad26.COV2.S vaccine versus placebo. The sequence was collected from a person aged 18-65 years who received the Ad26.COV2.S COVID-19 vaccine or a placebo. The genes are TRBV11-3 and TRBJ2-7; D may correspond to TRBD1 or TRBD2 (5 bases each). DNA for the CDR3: TGTGCCAGCAGCTTACAATTCGGGGCCAACTACGAGCAGTACTTC. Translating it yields CASSLQFGANYEQYF.